The rows below give T cell receptor beta chains drawn from one sample of a study of regulatory T cells in long-lasting Graves disease. TCRdb used MiXCR to reprocess the multiplex PCR reads, holding one entry per CDR3 protein. Among approximately 400,000 distinct CDR3 sequences listed, under 15% were seen once. The same sample was also used in a study of T cells in Graves' hyperthyroidism and ophthalmopathy.

The input for sequencing was peripheral blood mononuclear cells (PBMCs), taken at new diagnosis, from a patient treated with antithyroid drugs. These receptors were obtained from a woman aged 25 to 39 with Graves disease. Each CDR3 is given with its conserved first and last residue. The D gene is left open where the match is weak. The size entry is marked missing in some rows and otherwise reads once, few, many or a size class.

clone_size | j_call | d_call | v_call | cdr3_nt | cdr3_aa
many | TRBJ1-1 | . | TRBV18 | TGTGCCAGCTCCGCCGGGTTGCTGGGGAACACTGAAGCTTTCTTT | CASSAGLLGNTEAFF
many | TRBJ2-1 | TRBD2 | TRBV2 | TGTGCCAGCACCGCGGGACTAGCGGGAGCCCGATATGAGCAGTTCTTC | CASTAGLAGARYEQFF
. | TRBJ2-1 | TRBD2 | TRBV4-1 | TGCGCCAGCAGCCAAGTTATGCAGGCGGGAGCGTACAATGAGCAGTTCTTC | CASSQVMQAGAYNEQFF
. | TRBJ2-1 | . | TRBV5-1 | TGCGCCAGCAGCGAGACTAGATCGGGTGAGCAGTTCTTC | CASSETRSGEQFF
. | TRBJ1-5 | TRBD1 | TRBV4-1 | TGCGCCAGCAGCGCAGGACAGGCGGACAATCAGCCCCAGCATTTT | CASSAGQADNQPQHF
. | TRBJ1-4 | . | TRBV6-5 | TGTGCCAGCAGTTACTCGTTTGCAACTAATGAAAAACTGTTTTTT | CASSYSFATNEKLFF
few | TRBJ2-2 | TRBD1 | TRBV27 | TGTGCCAGCAGTTGGAGGGGACAGGCGAACACCGGGGAGCTGTTTTTT | CASSWRGQANTGELFF
many | TRBJ1-2 | TRBD1 | TRBV27 | TGTGCCAGCAGTCTAATTAGGATACAGGGGACAGGGGTCTATGGCTACACCTTC | CASSLIRIQGTGVYGYTF
few | TRBJ2-2 | TRBD2 | TRBV10-3 | TGTGCCATCAGCAGGACTAGCGGGAGTAGCGGCACCGGGGAGCTGTTTTTT | CAISRTSGSSGTGELFF
. | TRBJ2-5 | TRBD2 | TRBV5-1 | TGCGCCAGCAGCCTGGGACTAGCGGGAGGGCCGGTGACCCAGTACTTC | CASSLGLAGGPVTQYF
many | TRBJ2-1 | TRBD2 | TRBV10-3 | TGTGCCATCAGTGAGCAACCTAGCGGGAGGGAGAATGAGCAGTTCTTC | CAISEQPSGRENEQFF
many | TRBJ1-6 | . | TRBV28 | TGTGCCAGCAGTTTCACCACCTCGGCCCCAGCGAATTCACCCCTCCACTTT | CASSFTTSAPANSPLHF
. | TRBJ2-5 | TRBD2 | TRBV7-9 | TGTGCCAGCAGCTTCCTTGGGACTAGCGGTTTGTACCAAGAGACCCAGTACTTC | CASSFLGTSGLYQETQYF
few | TRBJ1-1 | . | TRBV9 | TGTGCCAGCAGCGTAGAAGGTCTGAACACTGAAGCTTTCTTT | CASSVEGLNTEAFF
few | TRBJ2-1 | . | TRBV9 | TGTGCCAGCAGCGTAGGATCTGGCGGAGTCTACAATGAGCAGTTCTTC | CASSVGSGGVYNEQFF
. | TRBJ2-7 | . | TRBV13 | TGTGCCAGCAGCCGGCCCCCCTACGAGCAGTACTTC | CASSRPPYEQYF
few | TRBJ2-3 | TRBD2 | TRBV29-1 | TGCAGCGTTGGCGCGGGAGAAGGTGATACGCAGTATTTT | CSVGAGEGDTQYF
many | TRBJ2-3 | . | TRBV24-1 | TGTGCCACCAGTGATTACACAGATACGCAGTATTTT | CATSDYTDTQYF
many | TRBJ2-1 | . | TRBV12-3/TRBV12-4 | TGTGCCAGCAGTTGGGGTCCAACAGGTCCGGGCAATGAGCAGTTCTTC | CASSWGPTGPGNEQFF
. | TRBJ2-1 | TRBD2 | TRBV9 | TGTGCCAGCAGCGCGCGGACTAGCGGGGTATACAATGAGCAGTTCTTC | CASSARTSGVYNEQFF
. | TRBJ2-7 | TRBD2 | TRBV3-1 | TGTGCCAGCAGCTCGCGGGAGGGGATCAGGTCCTACGAGCAGTACTTC | CASSSREGIRSYEQYF
many | TRBJ1-1 | . | TRBV30 | TGTGCCTGGAGTGTAAACGAGTTCACTGAAGCTTTCTTT | CAWSVNEFTEAFF
many | TRBJ1-4 | . | TRBV12-3/TRBV12-4 | TGTGCCAGCACTCCTTCCAGGGTTCCGGATGAAAAACTGTTTTTT | CASTPSRVPDEKLFF
many | TRBJ1-5 | TRBD1 | TRBV5-1 | TGCGCCAGCAGCTACCTCGGACAGGGCAATCAGCCCCAGCATTTT | CASSYLGQGNQPQHF
many | TRBJ1-4 | TRBD1 | TRBV20-1 | TGCAGTGCGTCTCCGGGACAGGGGGGTGTCAAACTGTTTTTT | CSASPGQGGVKLFF
many | TRBJ1-5 | TRBD1 | TRBV28 | TGTGCCAGCAGTGGTGACAGGGGGAGTTATCAGCCCCAGCATTTT | CASSGDRGSYQPQHF
. | TRBJ1-6 | . | TRBV28 | TGTGCCAGCAGCCGGGACTTCAATTCACCCCTCCACTTT | CASSRDFNSPLHF
few | TRBJ2-7 | . | TRBV7-3 | TGTGCCAGCAGCCCTAGGCCGGGACCCCTCGAGCAGTACTTC | CASSPRPGPLEQYF
many | TRBJ2-2 | TRBD2 | TRBV2 | TGTGCCAGCAGTGCGCGGGGGGCGGACACCGGGGAGCTGTTTTTT | CASSARGADTGELFF
many | TRBJ2-3 | TRBD2 | TRBV29-1 | TGCAGCCTCGGGACTAGCGGGAGTGCAGATACGCAGTATTTT | CSLGTSGSADTQYF
many | TRBJ2-5 | TRBD2 | TRBV10-3 | TGTGCCATCAGTGAGCCGAGAGAGGGGACTAGCGGGAGGCCGGATTTCCAAGAGACCCAGTACTTC | CAISEPREGTSGRPDFQETQYF
many | TRBJ1-1 | . | TRBV7-8 | TGTGCCAGCAGCTTAGCTTACGGAAGCACTGAAGCTTTCTTT | CASSLAYGSTEAFF
few | TRBJ2-5 | . | TRBV20-1 | TGCAGTGCTCCCCGCAGGGCGTACCAAGAGACCCAGTACTTC | CSAPRRAYQETQYF
. | TRBJ2-4 | TRBD2 | TRBV20-1 | TGCAGTGCTAGAGATGAGGAGACTAGCGGGTCTCAGTACTTC | CSARDEETSGSQYF
many | TRBJ1-1 | . | TRBV12-3/TRBV12-4 | TGTGCCAGCAGTTTTGGGCGGATCACTGAAGCTTTCTTT | CASSFGRITEAFF
few | TRBJ2-7 | . | TRBV14 | TGTGCCAGCAGCCAACTACGGGGGCAGAACGAGCAGTACTTC | CASSQLRGQNEQYF
. | TRBJ1-3 | TRBD1 | TRBV2 | TGTGCCAGCAGTTACGGGACAGGAGGAAACACCATATATTTT | CASSYGTGGNTIYF
few | TRBJ2-3 | . | TRBV2 | TGTGCCAGCGGCGACTCCTCTTTGACAGATACGCAGTATTTT | CASGDSSLTDTQYF
few | TRBJ2-7 | . | TRBV4-1 | TGCGCCAGCAGCCAAGGGCCCCAGGGTCTCTCCTACGAGCAGTACTTC | CASSQGPQGLSYEQYF
many | TRBJ2-7 | . | TRBV11-3 | TGTGCCAGCAGCCTTCGGGACAGCGGGCGGGAGCAGTACTTC | CASSLRDSGREQYF
many | TRBJ1-2 | . | TRBV12-3/TRBV12-4 | TGTGCCAGCAGCCGGGCGCCGAACTATGGCTACACCTTC | CASSRAPNYGYTF
many | TRBJ2-5 | . | TRBV2 | TGTGCCAGCAGTGAATACCGACAGAACCAAGAGACCCAGTACTTC | CASSEYRQNQETQYF
. | TRBJ1-5 | . | TRBV19 | TGTGCCAGTAGGGATAACAGGGTGGCCCAGCCCCAGCATTTT | CASRDNRVAQPQHF
few | TRBJ2-4 | . | TRBV6-2/TRBV6-3 | TGTGCCAGCAGTGAATTGAACGCCTTGGCAGGGATCGGATTAGCCAAAAACATTCAGTACTTC | CASSELNALAGIGLAKNIQYF
many | TRBJ1-1 | . | TRBV20-1 | TGCAGTGCTAGAGTGAGCAGGGGCACTGAAGCTTTCTTT | CSARVSRGTEAFF
many | TRBJ1-5 | TRBD1 | TRBV20-1 | TGCAGTGCCGGGACAGGGGGCAGCAATCAGCCCCAGCATTTT | CSAGTGGSNQPQHF
many | TRBJ2-7 | . | TRBV30 | TGTGCCTGGAGTGGTCGTACCTACGAGCAGTACTTC | CAWSGRTYEQYF
many | TRBJ2-3 | TRBD2 | TRBV18 | TGTGCCAGCTCACCACAGGCAGCGGGAGGGAGATCGCCGGATACGCAGTATTTT | CASSPQAAGGRSPDTQYF
many | TRBJ1-1 | TRBD1 | TRBV7-9 | TGTGCCAGCAGCTTAGTAGATCGGGGACAGGGGAACACTGAAGCTTTCTTT | CASSLVDRGQGNTEAFF
many | TRBJ2-5 | TRBD1 | TRBV5-4 | TGTGCCAGCAGCTTGGGGACAGGGTCTTCTGAGACCCAGTACTTC | CASSLGTGSSETQYF
few | TRBJ1-1 | TRBD1 | TRBV18 | TGTGCCAGCTCCGGGACAGGGGCGACTGAAGCTTTCTTT | CASSGTGATEAFF
many | TRBJ2-2 | . | TRBV7-2 | TGTGCCAGCAGTCCCAGGGAATCCGGGGAGCTGTTTTTT | CASSPRESGELFF
few | TRBJ2-1 | . | TRBV29-1 | TGCAGCGTTGCTCAGCGTGAGCAGTTCTTC | CSVAQREQFF
. | TRBJ2-5 | TRBD2 | TRBV12-3/TRBV12-4 | TGTGCCAGCAGTTTCCTCGGGACTAGCCAGACCCAGTACTTC | CASSFLGTSQTQYF
. | TRBJ2-1 | . | TRBV19 | TGTGCCAGTACCCCAGGCGCGACGAGCTCCTACAATGAGCAGTTCTTC | CASTPGATSSYNEQFF